Listed below are T cell receptor beta chains from one sample, sequenced in a study of technical replicates of blood from four donors. The repertoire was sequenced with immunoSEQ multiplex PCR; TCRdb's copy has only in-frame clones and lacks some. The sample lists approximately 52,000 clones, more than 85% occurring once. The sequenced material came from PBMCs. The origin of the receptors is a human donor in good health. Some clones in this sample may be carry-over from other donors' samples. CDR3s include the opening cysteine and the closing phenylalanine or tryptophan. D genes are given only for firm matches. Not all rows give a size; the values are once, few, many and, for expanded clones, a class.

abundance: .; v_gene: TRBV4-1; d_gene: .; j_gene: TRBJ2-7; CDR3aa: CASSQEPTGNTYEQYF; CDR3nt: TGCGCCAGCAGCCAAGAGCCGACAGGTAATACCTACGAGCAGTACTTC
abundance: few; v_gene: TRBV7-6; d_gene: .; j_gene: TRBJ1-1; CDR3aa: CASSLLGSNTEAFF; CDR3nt: TGTGCCAGCAGCTTACTAGGAAGTAACACTGAAGCTTTCTTT
abundance: .; v_gene: TRBV7-3; d_gene: TRBD2; j_gene: TRBJ2-4; CDR3aa: CASSLMGGSGLGKAQNIQYF; CDR3nt: TGTGCCAGCAGCTTAATGGGAGGGTCGGGACTAGGGAAGGCTCAAAACATTCAGTACTTC
abundance: .; v_gene: TRBV10-2; d_gene: TRBD1; j_gene: TRBJ1-2; CDR3aa: CASSVKGRTGDLDYGYTF; CDR3nt: TGCGCCAGCAGTGTAAAGGGTAGGACAGGGGATTTGGACTATGGCTACACCTTC
abundance: .; v_gene: TRBV6-5; d_gene: .; j_gene: TRBJ2-7; CDR3aa: CASSHPSSGTYEQYF; CDR3nt: TGTGCCAGCAGTCACCCGAGCAGCGGTACCTACGAGCAGTACTTC
abundance: .; v_gene: TRBV6-1; d_gene: .; j_gene: TRBJ2-5; CDR3aa: CASRTGGLGTQYF; CDR3nt: TGTGCCAGCAGGACGGGGGGCTTGGGGACCCAGTACTTC
abundance: .; v_gene: TRBV12-5; d_gene: TRBD1; j_gene: TRBJ1-5; CDR3aa: CASGLGQGNQPQHF; CDR3nt: TGTGCTAGTGGCCTGGGACAGGGGAATCAGCCCCAGCATTTT
abundance: .; v_gene: TRBV30; d_gene: TRBD2; j_gene: TRBJ2-1; CDR3aa: CAWSVRGTSGRATSSYNEQFF; CDR3nt: TGTGCCTGGAGTGTACGGGGGACTAGCGGGAGAGCTACGAGCTCCTACAATGAGCAGTTCTTC
abundance: .; v_gene: TRBV4-2; d_gene: TRBD1; j_gene: TRBJ2-5; CDR3aa: CASSQGDSPETQYF; CDR3nt: TGTGCCAGCAGCCAAGGGGACAGCCCAGAGACCCAGTACTTC
abundance: .; v_gene: TRBV2; d_gene: TRBD2; j_gene: TRBJ2-5; CDR3aa: CASSLGLAGFQETQYF; CDR3nt: TGTGCCAGCAGTCTGGGACTAGCGGGGTTCCAAGAGACCCAGTACTTC
abundance: once; v_gene: TRBV2; d_gene: .; j_gene: TRBJ1-6; CDR3aa: CASQGGNSPLHF; CDR3nt: TGTGCCTCGCAAGGAGGTAATTCACCCCTCCACTTT
abundance: .; v_gene: TRBV6-5; d_gene: .; j_gene: TRBJ2-3; CDR3aa: CASSSTLADTQYF; CDR3nt: TGTGCCAGCAGCTCGACTTTGGCAGATACGCAGTATTTT
abundance: .; v_gene: TRBV5-4; d_gene: .; j_gene: TRBJ2-7; CDR3aa: CASSLWAGIEQYF; CDR3nt: TGTGCCAGCAGCCTGTGGGCGGGGATCGAGCAGTACTTC
abundance: .; v_gene: TRBV11-2; d_gene: TRBD2; j_gene: TRBJ2-3; CDR3aa: CASRRLAGGPRNTQYF; CDR3nt: TGTGCCAGCAGGCGACTAGCGGGGGGGCCCCGAAATACGCAGTATTTT
abundance: .; v_gene: TRBV5-6; d_gene: TRBD2; j_gene: TRBJ2-2; CDR3aa: CASSFAGRTTGELFF; CDR3nt: TGTGCCAGCAGCTTTGCCGGGAGGACCACCGGGGAGCTGTTTTTT
abundance: .; v_gene: TRBV6-1; d_gene: TRBD2; j_gene: TRBJ2-1; CDR3aa: CASSEILAGEMEFF; CDR3nt: TGTGCCAGCAGTGAAATTCTAGCGGGAGAAATGGAGTTCTTC
abundance: .; v_gene: TRBV6-5; d_gene: .; j_gene: TRBJ1-5; CDR3aa: CASRRLGQGDQPQHF; CDR3nt: TGTGCCAGCAGGCGGTTAGGGCAGGGCGATCAGCCCCAGCATTTT
abundance: .; v_gene: TRBV6-5; d_gene: .; j_gene: TRBJ2-7; CDR3aa: CASSYWASSYEQYF; CDR3nt: TGTGCCAGCAGTTACTGGGCCAGCTCCTACGAGCAGTACTTC
abundance: .; v_gene: TRBV7-2; d_gene: TRBD1; j_gene: TRBJ1-1; CDR3aa: CASSPSYRRGGGTEAFF; CDR3nt: TGTGCCAGCAGCCCATCTTACCGACGAGGGGGCGGAACTGAAGCTTTCTTT
abundance: .; v_gene: TRBV7-6; d_gene: TRBD1; j_gene: TRBJ2-3; CDR3aa: CASSNTGQGSDTQYF; CDR3nt: TGTGCCAGCAGCAACACAGGACAGGGCTCAGATACGCAGTATTTT
abundance: .; v_gene: TRBV30; d_gene: TRBD1; j_gene: TRBJ2-1; CDR3aa: CAWSRDSSSYNEQFF; CDR3nt: TGTGCCTGGAGCCGGGACAGTTCCTCCTACAATGAGCAGTTCTTC
abundance: .; v_gene: TRBV30; d_gene: .; j_gene: TRBJ2-7; CDR3aa: CAWTQGLGNEQYF; CDR3nt: TGTGCCTGGACCCAGGGCCTTGGGAACGAGCAGTACTTC
abundance: .; v_gene: TRBV4-3; d_gene: TRBD2; j_gene: TRBJ2-3; CDR3aa: CASSQDASGGTDTQYF; CDR3nt: TGCGCCAGCAGCCAAGACGCCAGCGGGGGCACAGATACGCAGTATTTT
abundance: once; v_gene: TRBV7-8; d_gene: .; j_gene: TRBJ2-3; CDR3aa: CASSLGLAEGTDTQYF; CDR3nt: TGTGCCAGCAGCTTAGGGCTAGCAGAGGGCACAGATACGCAGTATTTT
abundance: .; v_gene: TRBV7-2; d_gene: TRBD2; j_gene: TRBJ2-3; CDR3aa: CASSLEAGGGDTQYF; CDR3nt: TGTGCCAGCAGCTTAGAAGCGGGGGGTGGAGATACGCAGTATTTT
abundance: .; v_gene: TRBV4-2; d_gene: .; j_gene: TRBJ2-7; CDR3aa: CASSQDEGDKTYEQYF; CDR3nt: TGTGCCAGCAGCCAAGACGAGGGGGACAAGACCTACGAGCAGTACTTC
abundance: .; v_gene: TRBV11-3; d_gene: .; j_gene: TRBJ2-2; CDR3aa: CASSLLATGGELFF; CDR3nt: TGTGCCAGCAGCTTATTAGCGACCGGCGGGGAGCTGTTTTTT
abundance: .; v_gene: TRBV10-3; d_gene: TRBD1; j_gene: TRBJ2-1; CDR3aa: CAISRQGSSYNEQFF; CDR3nt: TGTGCCATCAGCCGACAGGGGAGCTCCTACAATGAGCAGTTCTTC
abundance: .; v_gene: TRBV6-6; d_gene: TRBD1; j_gene: TRBJ1-2; CDR3aa: CASDQTGGYGYTF; CDR3nt: TGTGCCAGCGACCAGACAGGGGGCTATGGCTACACCTTC
abundance: few; v_gene: TRBV2; d_gene: TRBD1; j_gene: TRBJ1-3; CDR3aa: CASSKTDRVNGNTIYF; CDR3nt: TGTGCCAGCAGTAAAACCGACAGGGTAAATGGAAACACCATATATTTT
abundance: few; v_gene: TRBV4-3; d_gene: .; j_gene: TRBJ2-5; CDR3aa: CASSTSYGGRETQYF; CDR3nt: TGCGCCAGCAGCACCTCATACGGAGGCAGGGAGACCCAGTACTTC
abundance: once; v_gene: TRBV7-9; d_gene: TRBD1; j_gene: TRBJ2-5; CDR3aa: CASSLTGVLETQYF; CDR3nt: TGTGCCAGCAGCTTGACAGGGGTTTTGGAGACCCAGTACTTC
abundance: .; v_gene: TRBV12-5; d_gene: .; j_gene: TRBJ2-7; CDR3aa: CASGLSNSYEQYF; CDR3nt: TGTGCTAGTGGTTTGAGCAACTCCTACGAGCAGTACTTC
abundance: once; v_gene: TRBV30; d_gene: TRBD1; j_gene: TRBJ1-2; CDR3aa: CAWSVQGAVGYTF; CDR3nt: TGTGCCTGGAGTGTACAGGGGGCGGTTGGCTACACCTTC
abundance: .; v_gene: TRBV4-3; d_gene: TRBD1; j_gene: TRBJ2-1; CDR3aa: CASSRMTAGGYYNEQFF; CDR3nt: TGCGCCAGCAGCCGGATGACCGCAGGGGGCTATTACAATGAGCAGTTCTTC
abundance: .; v_gene: TRBV5-5; d_gene: TRBD2; j_gene: TRBJ2-5; CDR3aa: CASSRLAVETQYF; CDR3nt: TGTGCCAGCAGCCGACTAGCGGTAGAGACCCAGTACTTC
abundance: .; v_gene: TRBV10-2; d_gene: .; j_gene: TRBJ2-7; CDR3aa: CASSPRGYEQYF; CDR3nt: TGCGCCAGCAGCCCTCGAGGCTACGAGCAGTACTTC
abundance: .; v_gene: TRBV11-2; d_gene: TRBD1; j_gene: TRBJ1-1; CDR3aa: CASSLGYRGRRSTEAFF; CDR3nt: TGTGCCAGCAGCTTGGGGTACAGGGGGCGCCGGTCCACCGAAGCTTTCTTT
abundance: once; v_gene: TRBV2; d_gene: .; j_gene: TRBJ2-7; CDR3aa: CASSERLNSYEQYF; CDR3nt: TGTGCCAGCAGTGAAAGACTGAACTCCTACGAGCAGTACTTC
abundance: .; v_gene: TRBV4-1; d_gene: TRBD1; j_gene: TRBJ1-5; CDR3aa: CASSQTWTGEVLSNQPQHF; CDR3nt: TGCGCCAGCAGCCAGACTTGGACAGGGGAGGTTTTGAGCAATCAGCCCCAGCATTTT
abundance: .; v_gene: TRBV7-8; d_gene: .; j_gene: TRBJ2-5; CDR3aa: CASSLSKETQYF; CDR3nt: TGTGCCAGCAGCTTATCTAAGGAGACCCAGTACTTC
abundance: .; v_gene: TRBV5-1; d_gene: .; j_gene: TRBJ2-1; CDR3aa: CASSLTGLPIEQFF; CDR3nt: TGCGCCAGCAGCTTGACGGGACTCCCAATAGAGCAGTTCTTC
abundance: .; v_gene: TRBV6-5; d_gene: TRBD1; j_gene: TRBJ1-2; CDR3aa: CASSPLRDRAISYTF; CDR3nt: TGTGCCAGCAGTCCCCTGAGGGACAGGGCTATTAGCTACACCTTC
abundance: .; v_gene: TRBV23-1; d_gene: .; j_gene: TRBJ1-5; CDR3aa: CASSQTNGPYSNQPQHF; CDR3nt: TGCGCCAGCAGTCAGACCAATGGGCCTTATAGCAATCAGCCCCAGCATTTT
abundance: once; v_gene: TRBV5-4; d_gene: TRBD2; j_gene: TRBJ2-1; CDR3aa: CASSATGGNTYNEQFF; CDR3nt: TGTGCCAGCAGCGCCACCGGGGGGAATACCTACAATGAGCAGTTCTTC
abundance: .; v_gene: TRBV7-8; d_gene: .; j_gene: TRBJ1-2; CDR3aa: CASSLNREGYGYTF; CDR3nt: TGTGCCAGCAGCTTAAACAGGGAAGGCTATGGCTACACCTTC
abundance: .; v_gene: TRBV15; d_gene: TRBD1; j_gene: TRBJ2-2; CDR3aa: CATRRDRASPGELFF; CDR3nt: TGTGCCACCAGACGAGACAGGGCCTCCCCCGGGGAGCTGTTTTTT
abundance: .; v_gene: TRBV10-3; d_gene: TRBD2; j_gene: TRBJ2-1; CDR3aa: CAISEGGVAGYNEQFF; CDR3nt: TGTGCCATCAGTGAGGGAGGGGTAGCGGGGTACAATGAGCAGTTCTTC
abundance: .; v_gene: TRBV15; d_gene: TRBD1; j_gene: TRBJ2-7; CDR3aa: CATSDRGSSYEQYF; CDR3nt: TGTGCCACAAGCGACAGGGGAAGCTCCTACGAGCAGTACTTC
abundance: .; v_gene: TRBV6-5; d_gene: TRBD2; j_gene: TRBJ2-5; CDR3aa: CASTQKRAPGGTQYF; CDR3nt: TGTGCCAGCACTCAGAAGCGGGCCCCGGGAGGGACCCAGTACTTC
abundance: .; v_gene: TRBV2; d_gene: .; j_gene: TRBJ1-1; CDR3aa: CASSSTQGFTEAFF; CDR3nt: TGTGCCAGCAGCAGTACACAGGGATTCACTGAAGCTTTCTTT
abundance: .; v_gene: TRBV6-5; d_gene: TRBD1; j_gene: TRBJ1-4; CDR3aa: CASRSGQGAIEKLFF; CDR3nt: TGTGCCAGCAGGAGTGGACAGGGGGCCATTGAAAAACTGTTTTTT
abundance: once; v_gene: TRBV5-1; d_gene: TRBD1; j_gene: TRBJ2-5; CDR3aa: CASRRQGPRETQYF; CDR3nt: TGCGCCAGCAGGAGACAGGGGCCCCGAGAGACCCAGTACTTC
abundance: .; v_gene: TRBV4-3; d_gene: .; j_gene: TRBJ2-6; CDR3aa: CASSLESSGANVLTF; CDR3nt: TGCGCCAGCAGCCTAGAGAGCTCTGGGGCCAACGTCCTGACTTTC
abundance: .; v_gene: TRBV18; d_gene: .; j_gene: TRBJ2-7; CDR3aa: CASSPLKGEHEQYF; CDR3nt: TGTGCCAGCTCCCCCCTGAAGGGAGAACACGAGCAGTACTTC
abundance: .; v_gene: TRBV7-2; d_gene: .; j_gene: TRBJ2-7; CDR3aa: CASSLNFGYEQYF; CDR3nt: TGTGCCAGCAGCTTAAATTTCGGCTACGAGCAGTACTTC
abundance: .; v_gene: TRBV7-3; d_gene: .; j_gene: TRBJ2-1; CDR3aa: CASSLAGTSYNEQFF; CDR3nt: TGTGCCAGCAGCTTAGCGGGAACGTCCTACAATGAGCAGTTCTTC
abundance: .; v_gene: TRBV30; d_gene: .; j_gene: TRBJ2-1; CDR3aa: CAWSLKTSSYNEQFF; CDR3nt: TGTGCCTGGAGTCTTAAGACTAGCTCCTACAATGAGCAGTTCTTC
abundance: .; v_gene: TRBV14; d_gene: .; j_gene: TRBJ2-5; CDR3aa: CASSQFGETQYF; CDR3nt: TGTGCCAGCAGCCAATTCGGAGAGACCCAGTACTTC